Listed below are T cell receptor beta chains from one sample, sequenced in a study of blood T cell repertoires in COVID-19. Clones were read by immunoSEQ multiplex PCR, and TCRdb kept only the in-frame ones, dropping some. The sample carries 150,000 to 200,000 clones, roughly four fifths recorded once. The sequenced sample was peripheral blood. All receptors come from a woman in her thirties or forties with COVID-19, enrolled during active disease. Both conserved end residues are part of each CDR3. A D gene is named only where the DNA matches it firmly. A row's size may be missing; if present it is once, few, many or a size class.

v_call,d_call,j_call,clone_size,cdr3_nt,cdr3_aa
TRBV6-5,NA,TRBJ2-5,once,TGTGCCAGCAGTTACTCGAGAGGGGGGACCCAGTACTTC,CASSYSRGGTQYF
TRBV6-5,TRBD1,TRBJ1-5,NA,TGTGCCAGTGGACAGGGAGGGAATCAGCCCCAGCATTTT,CASGQGGNQPQHF
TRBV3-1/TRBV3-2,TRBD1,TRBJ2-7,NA,TGTGCCAGCAGCCTGGGACAGGCGCGCTACGAGCAGTACTTC,CASSLGQARYEQYF
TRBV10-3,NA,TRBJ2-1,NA,TGTGCCATCAGTGAGGCGGGGCCGAACAATGAGCAGTTCTTC,CAISEAGPNNEQFF
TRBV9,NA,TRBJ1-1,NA,TGTGCCAGCAGCAACAGGGATAGCACTGAAGCTTTCTTT,CASSNRDSTEAFF
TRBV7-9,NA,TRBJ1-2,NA,TGTGCCAGCAGCTTAGATGGCCTCGCGGGAGCACGCTTC,CASSLDGLAGARF
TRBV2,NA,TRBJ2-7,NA,TGTGCCAGCAGTTTGGGACTCTCCGCGGGGGAGCAGTACTTC,CASSLGLSAGEQYF
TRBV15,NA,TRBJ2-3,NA,TGTGCCACCAGCAGAGGGTGGACACGGCTCACAGATACGCAGTATTTT,CATSRGWTRLTDTQYF
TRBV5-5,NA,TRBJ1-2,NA,TGTGCCAGCAGCTTGTCCTCGATGAGGACTTCGCCGAACTATGGCTACACCTTC,CASSLSSMRTSPNYGYTF
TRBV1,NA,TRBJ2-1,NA,TGCACCAGCAGCCAAGATAGAAGCGGGAGGGCCGACGAGCAGTTCTTC,CTSSQDRSGRADEQFF
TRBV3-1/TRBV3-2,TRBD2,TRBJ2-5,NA,TGTGCCAGCAGCCAAGGTGTGCTAGCGGGGGGGCAAGAGACCCAGTACTTC,CASSQGVLAGGQETQYF
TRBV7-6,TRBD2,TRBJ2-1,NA,TGTGCCAGCAGCCTCCCCCCGGGAGGGCCTAGTGAGCAGTTCTTC,CASSLPPGGPSEQFF
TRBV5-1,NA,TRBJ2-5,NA,TGCGCCAGCAGCTTAGCACTCCGAAGGGGAGAGACCCAGTACTTC,CASSLALRRGETQYF
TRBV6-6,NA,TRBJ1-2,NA,TGTGCCAGCACCAGAGAGGAGTTGGGCTATGGCTACACCTTC,CASTREELGYGYTF